This record covers a single T cell receptor (beta chain). One end of the junction fails to match germline, which may point to a read error. The CDR3 covers 17 residues. Germline values: CDR1 DFQATT, CDR2 SNEGSKA (reference sequence). The data originate from a study of T-cell reconstitution after alpha-beta-depleted transplantation in children. During its preparation, the TCRbeta library received unique molecular identifiers. TCRdb itself ran the PCR reads through MiXCR, one entry per CDR3 protein. This table holds hundreds of thousands of distinct CDR3 sequences, about 16% found once. This sequence originates from a human donor who donated a stem cell graft to a child with acute lymphoblastic leukemia. The V gene is TRBV20-1, the J gene TRBJ2-1; TRBD2 agrees at 10 bases. The specimen was PBMCs from the stem cell graft donor, collected from the stem cell graft. The chain's CDR3 is CCARGPSGLASFNEQFF. The DNA for the CDR3 is TGCTGTGCTAGGGGTCCCTCGGGACTAGCGTCATTCAATGAGCAGTTCTTC.